These T cell receptor beta chains were read from a single sample in a study of T-cell reconstitution after alpha-beta-depleted transplantation in children. TCRdb re-called the PCR reads with MiXCR, one entry per CDR3 protein. This sample has 15,000 to 20,000 distinct CDR3 sequences, with roughly 4.7% found just once. The sample was PBMCs, taken before TCRalphabeta/CD19-depleted stem cell transplant. The receptors come from a boy aged 5-17 years with acute lymphoblastic leukemia, due to receive a stem cell transplant. CDR3s include the opening cysteine and the closing phenylalanine or tryptophan. A D gene is named only where the DNA matches it firmly. Size values are once, few and many counts, or a class for expanded clones, and some rows have none.

v_gene	j_gene	abundance	d_gene	CDR3aa	CDR3nt
TRBV11-3	TRBJ2-1	-	-	CASSGGGSVSEQFF	TGTGCCAGCAGCGGGGGTGGTAGCGTAAGTGAGCAGTTCTTC
TRBV6-5	TRBJ2-7	-	-	CASSYDRGSEQYF	TGTGCCAGCAGTTACGATCGGGGCAGCGAGCAGTACTTC
TRBV28	TRBJ2-3	many	TRBD1	CASSLGDRGRPYF	TGTGCCAGCAGTTTAGGCGACAGGGGGCGGCCGTATTTT
TRBV7-6	TRBJ2-2	many	-	CASSMETGTGELFF	TGTGCCAGCAGCATGGAGACTGGCACCGGGGAGCTGTTTTTT
TRBV18	TRBJ2-5	many	-	CASSPPGRPETQYF	TGTGCCAGCTCACCGCCGGGGCGGCCAGAGACCCAGTACTTC
TRBV28	TRBJ2-1	few	-	CASSFAPFGEQFF	TGTGCCAGCAGTTTTGCCCCCTTCGGTGAGCAGTTCTTC
TRBV2	TRBJ1-5	many	TRBD1	CASSVTGEQPQHF	TGTGCCAGCAGTGTTACAGGGGAACAGCCCCAGCATTTT
TRBV5-5	TRBJ2-5	many	TRBD1	CASSLWTGQETQYF	TGTGCCAGCAGCCTTTGGACAGGTCAAGAGACCCAGTACTTC
TRBV7-2	TRBJ2-2	medium-sized	-	CASSLAGTGELFF	TGTGCCAGCAGCTTAGCGGGTACCGGGGAGCTGTTTTTT
TRBV20-1	TRBJ2-7	many	TRBD1	CSARRQGRYEQYF	TGCAGTGCTAGACGACAGGGACGGTACGAGCAGTACTTC
TRBV20-1	TRBJ1-5	many	-	CSARVDPPGQPQHF	TGCAGTGCTAGAGTTGATCCCCCCGGGCAGCCCCAGCATTTT
TRBV6-1	TRBJ2-1	many	TRBD2	CASSEGLASSFPGDEQFF	TGTGCCAGCAGTGAGGGACTAGCGTCGTCCTTTCCCGGTGATGAGCAGTTCTTC
TRBV7-8	TRBJ1-1	many	-	CASSRQQNTEAFF	TGTGCCAGCAGCAGACAGCAGAACACTGAAGCTTTCTTT
TRBV27	TRBJ2-3	many	TRBD2	CASSPYGGGDTQYF	TGTGCCAGCAGTCCCTACGGCGGGGGAGATACGCAGTATTTT
TRBV11-2	TRBJ2-3	many	-	CASSLRRGSTDTQYF	TGTGCCAGCAGCTTAAGGCGCGGGAGCACAGATACGCAGTATTTT
TRBV20-1	TRBJ2-1	medium-sized	-	CSARTSLERNEQFF	TGCAGTGCTAGAACGAGTCTCGAGAGGAATGAGCAGTTCTTC
TRBV5-1	TRBJ2-3	many	-	CASSLRTQRGDTQYF	TGCGCCAGCAGCTTGAGGACCCAAAGGGGAGATACGCAGTATTTT
TRBV7-9	TRBJ1-3	many	-	CASSSLYSSGNTIYF	TGTGCCAGCAGCTCACTATACAGCTCTGGAAACACCATATATTTT
TRBV27	TRBJ2-2	many	-	CASSLAVANTGELFF	TGTGCCAGCAGTTTGGCCGTCGCGAACACCGGGGAGCTGTTTTTT
TRBV11-2	TRBJ2-1	many	-	CASSLNGGSNEQFF	TGTGCCAGCAGCTTAAACGGGGGATCGAATGAGCAGTTCTTC
TRBV9	TRBJ1-4	many	TRBD1	CASSAHDRGANEKLFF	TGTGCCAGCAGCGCGCATGACAGGGGTGCTAATGAAAAACTGTTTTTT
TRBV4-3	TRBJ1-2	-	-	CASSQGLIANYGYTF	TGCGCCAGCAGCCAAGGACTTATAGCTAACTATGGCTACACCTTC
TRBV12-3/TRBV12-4	TRBJ1-1	many	TRBD1	CASSSDRAGEAFF	TGTGCCAGCAGTTCCGACAGGGCCGGTGAAGCTTTCTTT
TRBV7-6	TRBJ2-5	many	TRBD1	CASSPGGTGDLETQYF	TGTGCCAGCAGCCCCGGGGGGACAGGGGATTTAGAGACCCAGTACTTC
TRBV9	TRBJ2-7	many	TRBD1	CASSPRQGEDEQYF	TGTGCCAGCAGCCCCCGACAGGGAGAGGACGAGCAGTACTTC
TRBV6-2/TRBV6-3	TRBJ2-2	many	TRBD1	CASSSRDRNTGELFF	TGTGCCAGCAGCTCCCGGGACAGAAACACCGGGGAGCTGTTTTTT
TRBV28	TRBJ2-1	medium-sized	TRBD2	CASSHILAGGAYNEQFF	TGTGCCAGCAGTCATATATTAGCGGGAGGAGCCTACAATGAGCAGTTCTTC
TRBV7-2	TRBJ2-1	medium-sized	TRBD2	CASRVSGGGYNEQFF	TGTGCCAGCAGGGTTTCGGGGGGGGGTTACAATGAGCAGTTCTTC
TRBV9	TRBJ2-2	many	-	CASSVAGITGELFF	TGTGCCAGCAGCGTAGCTGGGATCACCGGGGAGCTGTTTTTT
TRBV21-1	TRBJ2-3	many	-	CASSKSDQPGGTDTQYF	TGTGCCAGCAGCAAATCCGACCAGCCGGGGGGCACAGATACGCAGTATTTT
TRBV7-3	TRBJ2-5	many	TRBD2	CASSPTGGIEETQYF	TGTGCCAGCAGCCCCACCGGGGGGATCGAAGAGACCCAGTACTTC
TRBV10-2	TRBJ1-2	many	-	CASSELKRINYGYTF	TGCGCCAGCAGTGAGCTAAAACGGATAAACTATGGCTACACCTTC
TRBV30	TRBJ2-2	many	-	CAWSVAERLNTGELFF	TGTGCCTGGAGTGTAGCGGAGAGGCTAAACACCGGGGAGCTGTTTTTT
TRBV6-2/TRBV6-3	TRBJ2-7	many	TRBD2	CASTSQETSGMYEQYF	TGTGCCAGCACTTCACAGGAGACTAGCGGGATGTACGAGCAGTACTTC
TRBV10-3	TRBJ2-3	many	TRBD2	CAISGASGGLMDTQYF	TGTGCCATCAGTGGGGCTAGCGGGGGACTGATGGATACGCAGTATTTT
TRBV24-1	TRBJ1-1	many	-	CATSEGTEREAFF	TGTGCCACCAGTGAGGGGACGGAACGTGAAGCTTTCTTT
TRBV20-1	TRBJ2-2	many	-	CSARGPDSSNTGELFF	TGCAGTGCTAGAGGCCCAGACAGCTCGAACACCGGGGAGCTGTTTTTT
TRBV5-1	TRBJ2-7	many	-	CASSTATGLDYEQYF	TGCGCCAGCAGCACTGCCACAGGGCTGGATTACGAGCAGTACTTC
TRBV3-1	TRBJ1-3	many	-	CASSQVIPGNTIYF	TGTGCCAGCAGCCAAGTAATCCCTGGAAACACCATATATTTT
TRBV29-1	TRBJ2-3	-	TRBD2	CSVEDRGSGSPDTQYF	TGCAGCGTTGAAGATCGCGGTAGCGGGAGCCCAGATACGCAGTATTTT
TRBV5-6	TRBJ2-5	many	-	CASSHPRERKETQYF	TGTGCCAGCAGCCATCCCCGGGAGAGGAAAGAGACCCAGTACTTC
TRBV14	TRBJ2-1	-	-	CSSSQETLQGPPYNEQFF	TGTTCCAGCAGCCAAGAAACCCTACAGGGCCCCCCCTACAATGAGCAGTTCTTC
TRBV6-2/TRBV6-3	TRBJ2-3	few	TRBD2	CASLWTSGGTDTQYF	TGTGCCAGCCTTTGGACTAGCGGGGGCACAGATACGCAGTATTTT
TRBV19	TRBJ2-2	many	-	CASTPGPVSGELFF	TGTGCCAGTACCCCGGGGCCCGTGTCCGGGGAGCTGTTTTTT
TRBV7-6	TRBJ2-5	many	-	CASSRGGRETQYF	TGTGCCAGCAGCAGAGGGGGGCGGGAGACCCAGTACTTC
TRBV5-1	TRBJ2-5	medium-sized	TRBD2	CASSLAGTKEETQYF	TGCGCCAGCAGCTTGGCCGGGACTAAAGAAGAGACCCAGTACTTC